The clone carrying this T cell receptor (beta chain) was observed at least ten times. Its antigen is not identified. The template, approximately 500 ng total RNA, yielded TCR beta cDNA made with a constant-region primer. A slightly modified ARM-PCR protocol with three nested multiplex PCR rounds produced these TCR beta libraries. TRBV1-TRBV30 forward primers paired with a C-beta reverse primer drove the first two PCR rounds, 10 cycles each. A single record per CDR3 protein comes from TCRdb applying MiXCR to the multiplex PCR reads. The sample lists fewer than 150,000 distinct CDR3 sequences, around 62% occurring once. The data were obtained in a study of tumor-infiltrating lymphocytes in primary liver carcinoma. Overall study: Spanning 30 to 69 years of age, the patients were men and women.

Co-extracting RNA and DNA was done with roughly 17-34 mg of unsorted bulk tissue as input. Findings of the study overall: Researchers found tumor-adjacent and tumor-blood pairs overlapped less than tumor region pairs.

The CDR3 totals 16 residues. The V and J ends lost 5 bases and 9 bases respectively, with 25 bases between them. CDR1 MGHDK and CDR2 SYGVNS come from the germline V gene. The source material was liver tumor tissue from sampling region 1. The subset was: tumor region T1, superior pole. The genes are TRBV25-1 and TRBJ1-2; no clear D. The sequence came from a woman aged 60-75 years with primary liver carcinoma and hepatitis B virus infection. The CDR3, as DNA: TGTGCCAGCAGTACCTCGGGCGACGGCCGACGAGTTAGCTACACCTTC. This sequence encodes CASSTSGDGRRVSYTF.